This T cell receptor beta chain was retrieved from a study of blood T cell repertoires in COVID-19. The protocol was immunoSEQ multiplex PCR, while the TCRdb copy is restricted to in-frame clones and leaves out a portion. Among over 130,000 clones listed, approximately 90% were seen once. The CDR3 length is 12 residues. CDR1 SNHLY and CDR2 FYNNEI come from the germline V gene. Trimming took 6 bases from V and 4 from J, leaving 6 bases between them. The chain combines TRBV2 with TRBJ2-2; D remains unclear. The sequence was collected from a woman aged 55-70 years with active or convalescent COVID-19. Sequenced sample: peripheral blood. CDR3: CASRVVTGELFF. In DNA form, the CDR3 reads TGTGCCAGCAGGGTAGTCACCGGGGAGCTGTTTTTT.